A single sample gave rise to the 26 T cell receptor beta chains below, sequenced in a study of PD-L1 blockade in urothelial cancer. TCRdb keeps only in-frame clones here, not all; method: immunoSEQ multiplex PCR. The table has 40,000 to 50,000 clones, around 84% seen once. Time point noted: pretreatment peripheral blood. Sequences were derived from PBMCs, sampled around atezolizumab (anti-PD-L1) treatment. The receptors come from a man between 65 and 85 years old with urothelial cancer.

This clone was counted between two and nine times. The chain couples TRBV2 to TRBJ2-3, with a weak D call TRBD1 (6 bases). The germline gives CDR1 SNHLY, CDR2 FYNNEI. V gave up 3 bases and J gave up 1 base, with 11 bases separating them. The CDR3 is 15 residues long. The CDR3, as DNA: TGTGCCAGCAGTGATGGGGCAGGGGGCACAGATACGCAGTATTTT. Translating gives CASSDGAGGTDTQYF.

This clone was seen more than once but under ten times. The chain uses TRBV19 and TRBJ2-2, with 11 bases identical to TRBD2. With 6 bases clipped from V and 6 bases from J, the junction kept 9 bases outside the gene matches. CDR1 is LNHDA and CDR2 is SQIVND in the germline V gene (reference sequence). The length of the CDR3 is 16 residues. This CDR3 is CASSMNLGLAAGELFF. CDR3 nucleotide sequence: TGTGCCAGTAGCATGAACCTGGGACTAGCGGCCGGGGAGCTGTTTTTT. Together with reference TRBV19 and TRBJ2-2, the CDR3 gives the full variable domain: DGGITQSPKYLFRKEGQNVTLSCEQNLNHDAMYWYRQDPGQGLRLIYYSQIVNDFQKGDIAEGYSVSREKKESFPLTVTSAQKNPTAFYLCASSMNLGLAAGELFFGEGSRLTVL.

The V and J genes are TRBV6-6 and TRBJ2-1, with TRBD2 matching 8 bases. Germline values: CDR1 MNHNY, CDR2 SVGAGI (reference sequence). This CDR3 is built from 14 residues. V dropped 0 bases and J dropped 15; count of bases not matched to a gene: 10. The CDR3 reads CASSYSMLAGSPFF. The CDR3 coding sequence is TGTGCCAGCAGTTACTCGATGTTAGCGGGAAGCCCGTTCTTC.

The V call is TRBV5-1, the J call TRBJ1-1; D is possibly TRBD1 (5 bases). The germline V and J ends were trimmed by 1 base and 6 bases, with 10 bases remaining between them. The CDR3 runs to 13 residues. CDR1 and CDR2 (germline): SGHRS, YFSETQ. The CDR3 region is CASSLRGGAEAFF. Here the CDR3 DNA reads TGCGCCAGCAGCTTGAGGGGAGGGGCTGAAGCTTTCTTT.

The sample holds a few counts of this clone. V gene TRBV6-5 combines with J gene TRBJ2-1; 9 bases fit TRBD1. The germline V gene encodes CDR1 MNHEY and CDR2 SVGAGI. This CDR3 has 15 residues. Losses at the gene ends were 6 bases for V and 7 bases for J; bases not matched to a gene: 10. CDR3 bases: TGTGCCAGCAGCCGCCGGGACAGGGAGGTGAATGAGCAGTTCTTC. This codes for CASSRRDREVNEQFF.

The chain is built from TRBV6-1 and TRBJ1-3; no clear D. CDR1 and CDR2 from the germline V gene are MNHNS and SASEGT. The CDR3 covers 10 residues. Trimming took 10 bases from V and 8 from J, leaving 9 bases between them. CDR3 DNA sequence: TGTGCCACCAAAGGAGACACCATATATTTT. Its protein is CATKGDTIYF.

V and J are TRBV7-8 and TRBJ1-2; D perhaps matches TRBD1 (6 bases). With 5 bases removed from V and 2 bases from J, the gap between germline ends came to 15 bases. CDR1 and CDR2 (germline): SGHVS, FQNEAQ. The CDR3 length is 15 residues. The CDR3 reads CASSVERQANYGYTF. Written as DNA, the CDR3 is TGTGCCAGCAGCGTGGAACGACAGGCGAACTATGGCTACACCTTC.

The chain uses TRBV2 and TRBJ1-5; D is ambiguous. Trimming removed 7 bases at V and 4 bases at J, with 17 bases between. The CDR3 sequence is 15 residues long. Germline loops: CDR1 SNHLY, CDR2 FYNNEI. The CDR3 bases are TGTGCCAGCACCGATCGAAGCCTACCTAATCAGCCCCAGCATTTT. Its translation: CASTDRSLPNQPQHF.

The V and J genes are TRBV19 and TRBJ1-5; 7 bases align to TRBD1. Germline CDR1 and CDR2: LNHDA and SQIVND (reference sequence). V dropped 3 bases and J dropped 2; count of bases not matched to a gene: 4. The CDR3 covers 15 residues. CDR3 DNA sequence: TGTGCCAGTAGTATCGAGACAGGGCGCAATCAGCCCCAGCATTTT. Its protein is CASSIETGRNQPQHF.

The CDR3 sequence is CATSTGQRSDEQYF. The CDR3 DNA is TGTGCCACCAGCACGGGACAGCGATCCGACGAGCAGTACTTC. J is TRBJ2-7 and V is TRBV15; 7 nucleotides agree with TRBD1. The trim removed 4 bases at V and 5 bases at J, leaving 8 bases unmatched. Germline-derived CDR1 and CDR2 are LNHNV and YYDKDF (reference sequence). CDR3 length: 14 residues.

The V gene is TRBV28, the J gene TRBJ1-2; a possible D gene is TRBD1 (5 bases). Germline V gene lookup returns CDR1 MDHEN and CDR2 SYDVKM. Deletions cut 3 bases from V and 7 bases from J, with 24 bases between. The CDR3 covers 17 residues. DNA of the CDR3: TGTGCCAGCAGTTTCGCGGGGGGGGAGGGGTTTTCGGGTGGCTACACCTTC. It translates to CASSFAGGEGFSGGYTF.

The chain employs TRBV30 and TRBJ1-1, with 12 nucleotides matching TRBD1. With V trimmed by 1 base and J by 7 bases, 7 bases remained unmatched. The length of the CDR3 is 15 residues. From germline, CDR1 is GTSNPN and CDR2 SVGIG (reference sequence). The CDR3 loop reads CAWSDPGQGAFEAFF. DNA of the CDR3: TGTGCCTGGAGTGACCCGGGACAGGGGGCGTTTGAAGCTTTCTTT.

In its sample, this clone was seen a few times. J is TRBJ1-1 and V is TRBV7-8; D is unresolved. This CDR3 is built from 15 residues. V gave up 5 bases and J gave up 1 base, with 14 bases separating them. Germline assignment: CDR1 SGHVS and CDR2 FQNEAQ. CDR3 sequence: CASSHRESWNTEAFF. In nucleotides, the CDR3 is TGTGCCAGCAGCCACCGGGAGAGCTGGAACACTGAAGCTTTCTTT.

The CDR3 DNA sequence: TGTGCCTGGAGTCCACGGGGACAGGGTAACTCCTACGAGCAGTACTTC. This translates into CAWSPRGQGNSYEQYF. The chain recombines TRBV30 with TRBJ2-7, with 9 bases aligning to TRBD1. Looked up from germline, CDR1 is GTSNPN and CDR2 is SVGIG (reference sequence). The CDR3 is made up of 16 amino acids. Trimming took 2 bases from V and 0 from J; bases not matched to a gene: 8. Supplemented by reference TRBV30 and TRBJ2-7, the full variable domain reads SQTIHQWPATLVQPVGSPLSLECTVEGTSNPNLYWYRQAAGRGLQLLFYSVGIGQISSEVPQNLSASRPQDRQFILSSKKLLLSDSGFYLCAWSPRGQGNSYEQYFGPGTRLTVT.

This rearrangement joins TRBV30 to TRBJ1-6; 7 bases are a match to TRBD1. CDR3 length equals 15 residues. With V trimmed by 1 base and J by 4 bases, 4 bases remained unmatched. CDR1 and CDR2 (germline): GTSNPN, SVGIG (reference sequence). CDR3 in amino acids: CAWSARTGYNSPLHF. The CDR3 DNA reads TGTGCCTGGAGTGCCCGGACAGGATATAATTCACCCCTCCACTTT.

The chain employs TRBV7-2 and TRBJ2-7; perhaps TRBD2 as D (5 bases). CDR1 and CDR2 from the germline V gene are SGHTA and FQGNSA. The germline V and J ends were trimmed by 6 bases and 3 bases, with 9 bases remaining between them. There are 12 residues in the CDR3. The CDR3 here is CASRDAGYEQYF. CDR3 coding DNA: TGTGCCAGCAGGGACGCGGGCTACGAGCAGTACTTC.

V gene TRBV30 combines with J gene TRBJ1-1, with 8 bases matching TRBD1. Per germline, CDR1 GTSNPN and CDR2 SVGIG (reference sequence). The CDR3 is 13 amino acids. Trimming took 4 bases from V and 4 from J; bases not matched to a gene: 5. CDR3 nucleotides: TGTGCCTGGAAGTTAGACAGGGGCACTGAAGCTTTCTTT. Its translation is CAWKLDRGTEAFF.

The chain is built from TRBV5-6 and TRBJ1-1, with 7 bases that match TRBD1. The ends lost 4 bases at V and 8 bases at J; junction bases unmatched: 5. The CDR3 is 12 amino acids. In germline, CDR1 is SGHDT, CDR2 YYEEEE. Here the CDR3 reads CASSPTGREAFF. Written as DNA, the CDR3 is TGTGCCAGCAGCCCGACAGGGAGGGAAGCTTTCTTT.

The CDR3 sequence: CASSPQTGASNQPQHF. CDR3 bases: TGTGCCAGCTCACCACAAACAGGGGCGAGCAATCAGCCCCAGCATTTT. The chain employs TRBV18 and TRBJ1-5, with TRBD1 matching 7 bases. The CDR3 is 16 residues long. V lost 1 base to trimming and J lost 1 base; unmatched junction nucleotides: 4. Germline loops: CDR1 KGHSH, CDR2 LQKENI.

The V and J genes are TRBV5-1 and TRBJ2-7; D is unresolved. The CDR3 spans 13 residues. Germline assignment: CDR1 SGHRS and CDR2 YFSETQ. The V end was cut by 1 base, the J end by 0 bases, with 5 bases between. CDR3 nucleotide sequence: TGCGCCAGCAGCTTGAGGAGCTCCTACGAGCAGTACTTC. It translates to CASSLRSSYEQYF.

The CDR3 sequence: CANRRPGQGTEAFF. DNA of the CDR3: TGTGCCAACAGGCGCCCGGGACAGGGCACTGAAGCTTTCTTT. V gene TRBV7-2 combines with J gene TRBJ1-1, with TRBD1 identical over 9 bases. This CDR3 is built from 14 residues. CDR1 is SGHTA and CDR2 is FQGNSA in the germline V gene. Germline trimming cut 10 bases from V and 4 bases from J; bases unmatched to any gene: 10.

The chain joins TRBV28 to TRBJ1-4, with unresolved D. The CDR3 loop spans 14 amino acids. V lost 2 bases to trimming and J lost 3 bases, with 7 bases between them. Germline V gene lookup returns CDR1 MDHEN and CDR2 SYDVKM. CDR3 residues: CASSLGVANEKLFF. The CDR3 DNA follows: TGTGCCAGCAGTTTAGGTGTAGCTAATGAAAAACTGTTTTTT.

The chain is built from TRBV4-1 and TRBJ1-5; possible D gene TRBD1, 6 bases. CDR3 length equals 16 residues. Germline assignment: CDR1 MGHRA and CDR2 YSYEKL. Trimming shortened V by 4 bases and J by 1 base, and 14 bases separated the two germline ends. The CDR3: CASSRNGQLSNQPQHF. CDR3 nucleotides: TGCGCCAGCAGCCGGAATGGACAGTTAAGCAATCAGCCCCAGCATTTT.

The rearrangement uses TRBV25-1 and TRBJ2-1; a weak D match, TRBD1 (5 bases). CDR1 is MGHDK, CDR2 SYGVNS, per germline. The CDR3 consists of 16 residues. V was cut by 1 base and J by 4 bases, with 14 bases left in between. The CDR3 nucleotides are TGTGCCAGCAGTGAATCGTTGTCAGGGTGGTACAATGAGCAGTTCTTC. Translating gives CASSESLSGWYNEQFF.

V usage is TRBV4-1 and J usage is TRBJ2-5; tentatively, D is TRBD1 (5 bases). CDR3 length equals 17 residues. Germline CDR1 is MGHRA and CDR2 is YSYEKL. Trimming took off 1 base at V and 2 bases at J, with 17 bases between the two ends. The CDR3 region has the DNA TGCGCCAGCAGCCAAGGTAGGACAAGGGTGCCGCAAGAGACCCAGTACTTC. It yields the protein CASSQGRTRVPQETQYF.

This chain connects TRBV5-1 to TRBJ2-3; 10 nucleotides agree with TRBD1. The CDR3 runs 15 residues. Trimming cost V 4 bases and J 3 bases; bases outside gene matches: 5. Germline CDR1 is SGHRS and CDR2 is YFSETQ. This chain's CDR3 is CASSGGTGETDTQYF. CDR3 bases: TGCGCCAGCAGCGGAGGGACAGGGGAGACAGATACGCAGTATTTT.